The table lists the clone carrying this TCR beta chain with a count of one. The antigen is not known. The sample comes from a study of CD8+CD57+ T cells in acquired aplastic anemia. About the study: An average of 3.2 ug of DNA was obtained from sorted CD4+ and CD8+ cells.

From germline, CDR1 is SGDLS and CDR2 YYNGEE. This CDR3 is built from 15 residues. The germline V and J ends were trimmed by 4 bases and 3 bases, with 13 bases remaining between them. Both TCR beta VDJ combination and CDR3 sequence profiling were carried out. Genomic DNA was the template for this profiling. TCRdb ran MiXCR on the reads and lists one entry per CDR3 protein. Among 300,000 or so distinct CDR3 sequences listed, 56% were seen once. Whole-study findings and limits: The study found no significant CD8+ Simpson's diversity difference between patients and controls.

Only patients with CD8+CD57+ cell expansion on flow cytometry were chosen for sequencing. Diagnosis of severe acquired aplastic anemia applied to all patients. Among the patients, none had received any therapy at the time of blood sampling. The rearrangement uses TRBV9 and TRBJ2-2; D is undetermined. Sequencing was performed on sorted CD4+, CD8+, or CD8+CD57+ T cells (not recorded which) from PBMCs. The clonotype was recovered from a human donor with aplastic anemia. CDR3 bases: TGTGCCAGCAGCCTCCGCGAACCCTACACCGGGGAGCTGTTTTTT. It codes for CASSLREPYTGELFF.